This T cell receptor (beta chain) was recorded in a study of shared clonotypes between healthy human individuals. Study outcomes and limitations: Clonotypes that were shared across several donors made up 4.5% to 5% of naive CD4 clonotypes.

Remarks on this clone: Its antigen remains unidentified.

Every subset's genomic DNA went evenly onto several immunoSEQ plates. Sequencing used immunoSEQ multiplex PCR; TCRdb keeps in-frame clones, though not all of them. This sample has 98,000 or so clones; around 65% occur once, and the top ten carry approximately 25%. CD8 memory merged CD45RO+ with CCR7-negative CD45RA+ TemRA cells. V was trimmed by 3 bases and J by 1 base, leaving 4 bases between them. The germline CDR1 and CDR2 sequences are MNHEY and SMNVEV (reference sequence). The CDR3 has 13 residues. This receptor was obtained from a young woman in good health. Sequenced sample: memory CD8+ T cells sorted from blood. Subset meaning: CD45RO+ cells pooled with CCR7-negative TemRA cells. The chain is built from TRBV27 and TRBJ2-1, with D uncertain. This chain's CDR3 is CASSFGSYNEQFF. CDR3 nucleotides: TGTGCCAGCAGTTTTGGGTCCTACAATGAGCAGTTCTTC.